These 32 T cell receptor beta chains came from one sample sequenced in a study of technical replicates of blood from a few donors. Clones were read by immunoSEQ multiplex PCR, and TCRdb kept only the in-frame ones, dropping some. The sample yields approximately 49,000 clones, 80% to 95% seen once. Sequenced input: PBMCs. These receptors came from a human donor in good health. Some clones in this sample may be carry-over from other donors' samples.

The genes are TRBV5-1 and TRBJ2-1, with 9 nucleotides matching TRBD2. Losses at the gene ends were 5 bases for V and 3 bases for J; bases not matched to a gene: 6. Germline V lookup: CDR1 SGHRS, CDR2 YFSETQ. This CDR3 has 15 amino acids. CDR3 loop: CASSLTSGFYNEQFF. As DNA, the CDR3 is TGCGCCAGCAGTCTGACTAGCGGCTTCTACAATGAGCAGTTCTTC.

The CDR3 coding sequence is TGCGCCAGCAGTCACCCCGACAGGGTCCATGGCTACACCTTC. Its translation is CASSHPDRVHGYTF. V is TRBV23-1 and J is TRBJ1-2, with 7 bases that match TRBD1. Being an ORF, TRBV23-1 has a function that is uncertain. Trimming took 3 bases from V and 6 from J; bases not matched to a gene: 7. The CDR3 has 14 amino acids.

This sequence joins TRBV30 and TRBJ2-7; 15 bases align to TRBD2. The CDR3 is 15 residues long. Trimming removed 1 base from V and 5 bases from J; junction bases left unmatched: 3. Germline V lookup: CDR1 GTSNPN, CDR2 SVGIG (reference sequence). The CDR3 loop reads CAWSGTSGRAHEQYF. In DNA, the CDR3 is TGTGCCTGGAGTGGGACTAGCGGGAGGGCCCACGAGCAGTACTTC.

This clone occurred once. This CDR3 is CASSLLDRASHEQYF. The DNA for the CDR3 is TGTGCCAGCTCACTTCTAGACAGGGCTTCCCACGAGCAGTACTTC. The V and J genes are TRBV18 and TRBJ2-7, with 7 bases identical to TRBD1. V lost 4 bases and J lost 5; bases outside the gene matches: 11. CDR3 length: 15 residues. Germline lookup yields CDR1 KGHSH and CDR2 LQKENI.

The V and J genes are TRBV18 and TRBJ1-2; 7 bases are a match to TRBD1. The V gene's germline CDR1 is KGHSH and CDR2 LQKENI. This CDR3 region has 13 residues. V was clipped by 3 bases and J by 6 bases; unmatched bases: 4. The CDR3 region has the DNA TGTGCCAGCTCACCCGGACAGGAGGATGGCTACACCTTC. This encodes CASSPGQEDGYTF.

The chain employs TRBV5-1 and TRBJ2-5, with D possibly TRBD2 on 7 matching bases. V gave up 2 bases and J gave up 4 bases, with 12 bases separating them. From germline, CDR1 is SGHRS and CDR2 YFSETQ. The CDR3 extends over 14 amino acids. The CDR3 spells CASSFRGAGETQYF. The DNA for the CDR3 is TGCGCCAGCAGCTTTCGGGGGGCGGGAGAGACCCAGTACTTC. The variable domain in full, with the rest retrieved from reference TRBV5-1 and TRBJ2-5, is KAGVTQTPRYLIKTRGQQVTLSCSPISGHRSVSWYQQTPGQGLQFLFEYFSETQRNKGNFPGRFSGRQFSNSRSEMNVSTLELGDSALYLCASSFRGAGETQYFGPGTRLLVL.

The chain links TRBV11-1 to TRBJ2-2, with D possibly TRBD2 on 5 matching bases. The CDR3 totals 13 residues. CDR1 is SGHAT and CDR2 is FQDESV in the germline V gene (reference sequence). V lost 0 bases, J lost 13 bases, and 12 bases lay in between. Written as DNA, the CDR3 is TGTGCCAGCAGCTTAGCACGGTCCGCGGGGCTGTTTTTT. This encodes CASSLARSAGLFF.

This rearrangement joins TRBV7-9 to TRBJ1-6, with D hard to call. The V and J ends lost 4 bases and 14 bases respectively, with 15 bases between them. The CDR3 is made up of 13 amino acids. Germline lookup yields CDR1 SEHNR and CDR2 FQNEAQ (reference sequence). The CDR3 nucleotides are TGTGCCAGCAGCTCCCGGGAGGGTAAATCCCTCCACTTT. As protein: CASSSREGKSLHF.

V usage is TRBV11-1 and J usage is TRBJ2-7, with a possible D match to TRBD2 (6 bases). Germline CDR1 is SGHAT and CDR2 is FQDESV (reference sequence). Trimming shortened V by 3 bases and J by 2 bases, and 14 bases separated the two germline ends. The CDR3 loop spans 15 amino acids. CDR3 nucleotides: TGTGCCAGCAGCTTGAGGGCGGGGCCGGCCTACGAGCAGTACTTC. Its protein product is CASSLRAGPAYEQYF.

J is TRBJ2-3 and V is TRBV2, with 12 positions matching TRBD2. The CDR3 runs 13 residues. The V gene's germline CDR1 is SNHLY and CDR2 FYNNEI. J lost 10 bases, V lost 9 bases, and 8 bases had no gene match. CDR3 nucleotides: TGTGCCAGTACTAGCGGGGGGTATGGGCCGCAGTATTTT. Translation: CASTSGGYGPQYF.

The chain is built from TRBV5-4 and TRBJ2-3, with TRBD2 identical over 9 bases. V shed 1 base, J shed 2 bases, and the junction held 5 bases outside the gene matches. The V gene's germline CDR1 is SGHNT and CDR2 YYREEE (reference sequence). This CDR3 has 16 residues. The CDR3 DNA reads as TGTGCCAGCAGCTTGCGGCTAGCGGGGCCCACAGATACGCAGTATTTT. Its protein product is CASSLRLAGPTDTQYF. The full variable domain, its missing parts supplied by reference TRBV5-4 and TRBJ2-3, is ETGVTQSPTHLIKTRGQQVTLRCSSQSGHNTVSWYQQALGQGPQFIFQYYREEENGRGNFPPRFSGLQFPNYSSELNVNALELDDSALYLCASSLRLAGPTDTQYFGPGTRLTVL.

The CDR3 coding sequence is TGTGCCAGCAGCCCAAGGGGGGGTTCACCCCTCCACTTT. Encoded protein: CASSPRGGSPLHF. This chain connects TRBV14 to TRBJ1-6; TRBD1 is a possible D gene (6 bases). V lost 4 bases to trimming and J lost 9 bases, with 10 bases between them. Germline CDR1 SGHDN, CDR2 FVKESK. The CDR3 runs to 13 residues.

The chain employs TRBV19 and TRBJ2-7; TRBD1 matches 7 bases. Germline-derived CDR1 and CDR2 are LNHDA and SQIVND (reference sequence). This CDR3 region has 14 residues. V lost 5 bases and J lost 0; bases outside the gene matches: 4. CDR3 sequence (DNA): TGTGCCAGTAGTCAGACAGGGAGCTCCTACGAGCAGTACTTC. This sequence encodes CASSQTGSSYEQYF.

This rearrangement joins TRBV7-9 to TRBJ2-3; TRBD2 aligns across 8 bases. This CDR3 has 16 residues. The germline V gene has CDR1 SEHNR and CDR2 FQNEAQ (reference sequence). J gave up 3 bases and V 5 bases, and 10 bases lay outside the gene matches. This chain's CDR3 is CASSPRGGRRTDTQYF. CDR3 DNA sequence: TGTGCCAGCAGCCCCCGGGGGGGGAGAAGAACAGATACGCAGTATTTT.

The chain recombines TRBV7-2 with TRBJ2-3, with a tentative D call TRBD2 (8 bases). V dropped 4 bases and J dropped 4 bases, with 21 bases sitting between them. The CDR3 runs to 17 residues. Germline assignment: CDR1 SGHTA and CDR2 FQGNSA. The CDR3 here is CASSSSSGGGDADTQYF. Here the CDR3 DNA reads TGTGCCAGCAGCTCTTCCTCGGGAGGGGGCGACGCAGATACGCAGTATTTT.

The CDR3 DNA reads TGTGCCAGCAGCTTATGGGGGCAGGGCCTAGGAGATACGCAGTATTTT. Residues: CASSLWGQGLGDTQYF. V gene TRBV7-9 combines with J gene TRBJ2-3; D possibly corresponds to TRBD1 (6 bases). V was trimmed by 2 bases and J by 5 bases, leaving 17 bases between them. The CDR3 consists of 16 residues. Germline CDR1 is SEHNR and CDR2 is FQNEAQ (reference sequence).

This chain joins TRBV6-4 and TRBJ1-2, with TRBD1 matching over 8 bases. Germline CDR1 and CDR2: MRHNA and SNTAGT. This CDR3 has 14 amino acids. The ends lost 6 bases at V and 8 bases at J; junction bases unmatched: 11. The DNA for the CDR3 is TGTGCCAGCAGCCCTGGACAGGGTACGTCGGGCTACACCTTC. Its protein product is CASSPGQGTSGYTF.

This clone was picked up one time. The gene calls are TRBV5-6 and TRBJ1-5; a possible D gene is TRBD1 (5 bases). This CDR3 spans 16 amino acids. Germline loops: CDR1 SGHDT, CDR2 YYEEEE. Trimming left V 0 bases short and J 5 bases short, with 15 bases between. The CDR3 reads CASSLGGRVADQPQHF. CDR3 nucleotide sequence: TGTGCCAGCAGCTTGGGTGGCAGGGTAGCCGATCAGCCCCAGCATTTT.

The chain combines TRBV11-2 with TRBJ2-3; maybe TRBD1 (6 bases). Germline V gene lookup returns CDR1 SGHAT and CDR2 FQNNGV. The V end was cut by 6 bases, the J end by 2 bases, with 12 bases between. The CDR3 extends over 14 amino acids. CDR3 residues: CASRTGQHTDTQYF. The CDR3 DNA sequence: TGTGCCAGCAGAACAGGACAGCACACAGATACGCAGTATTTT.

The chain is built from TRBV10-3 and TRBJ1-1, with 9 bases identical to TRBD1. The junction had 12 bases not matched to a gene; V was cut back by 2 bases and J by 5 bases. The CDR3 has 17 residues. Germline V lookup: CDR1 ENHRY, CDR2 SYGVKD. CDR3 residues: CAISEGQGTSFGTEAFF. In DNA, the CDR3 is TGTGCCATCAGTGAGGGACAGGGGACGAGTTTTGGGACTGAAGCTTTCTTT.

The chain carries TRBV9 and TRBJ1-1; D might be TRBD1 (6 bases). V dropped 0 bases and J dropped 4 bases, with 13 bases sitting between them. Germline V gene data show CDR1 as SGDLS and CDR2 as YYNGEE. CDR3 length: 15 amino acids. For the CDR3, the DNA is TGTGCCAGCAGCGTAGCTGTAGGGGGGGCCACTGAAGCTTTCTTT. It codes for CASSVAVGGATEAFF.

The J gene is TRBJ1-1, the V gene TRBV27, with TRBD1 matching 9 bases. Trimming removed 11 bases from V and 6 bases from J; junction bases left unmatched: 10. The CDR3 has 13 residues. Germline loops: CDR1 MNHEY, CDR2 SMNVEV (reference sequence). The CDR3 region is CAAWGQGHPEAFF. CDR3 nucleotide sequence: TGTGCCGCATGGGGACAGGGACACCCTGAAGCTTTCTTT.

J is TRBJ1-4 and V is TRBV5-4, with 9 bases lining up with TRBD1. With V trimmed by 4 bases and J by 8 bases, 6 bases remained unmatched. Germline V lookup: CDR1 SGHNT, CDR2 YYREEE (reference sequence). The CDR3 extends over 14 amino acids. The DNA for the CDR3 is TGTGCCAGCAGCCTACAGGGGGCCCACGAAAAACTGTTTTTT. Residues: CASSLQGAHEKLFF.

This clone was observed once. V gene TRBV27 combines with J gene TRBJ2-3; possibly TRBD1 for D (7 bases). V lost 2 bases to trimming and J lost 6 bases, with 18 bases between them. The CDR3 sequence is 16 residues long. CDR1 and CDR2 from the germline V gene are MNHEY and SMNVEV (reference sequence). The CDR3 spells CASSLMAGGGLDTQYF. The CDR3 DNA reads as TGTGCCAGCAGTTTAATGGCAGGGGGAGGTTTGGATACGCAGTATTTT.

Only one count was recorded for this clone. The V gene is TRBV7-9, the J gene TRBJ1-4, with D uncertain. The CDR3 is 17 amino acids. CDR1 and CDR2 from the germline V gene are SEHNR and FQNEAQ (reference sequence). Trimming took off 5 bases at V and 7 bases at J, with 23 bases between the two ends. CDR3 sequence: CASSPAGLYLVGEKLFF. The CDR3 nucleotides read TGTGCCAGCAGCCCAGCGGGCCTTTACTTGGTGGGTGAAAAACTGTTTTTT.

This chain joins TRBV7-8 and TRBJ2-3; 12 nucleotides align to TRBD2. The germline gives CDR1 SGHVS, CDR2 FQNEAQ. The V segment lost 1 base and the J segment 1 base; nucleotides outside the gene matches: 6. The CDR3 extends over 18 amino acids. The CDR3: CASSLGLAGGPGTDTQYF. CDR3 DNA: TGTGCCAGCAGCTTAGGGCTAGCGGGAGGGCCTGGCACAGATACGCAGTATTTT. The full variable domain, its missing parts supplied by reference TRBV7-8 and TRBJ2-3, is GAGVSQSPRYKVAKRGQDVALRCDPISGHVSLFWYQQALGQGPEFLTYFQNEAQLDKSGLPSDRFFAERPEGSVSTLKIQRTQQEDSAVYLCASSLGLAGGPGTDTQYFGPGTRLTVL.

The CDR3 loop is CASREGQRQETQYF. DNA for the CDR3: TGTGCCAGCAGAGAGGGACAGAGACAAGAGACCCAGTACTTC. The chain is built from TRBV25-1 and TRBJ2-5; 7 bases agree with TRBD1. In germline, CDR1 is MGHDK, CDR2 SYGVNS. CDR3 length equals 14 residues. J lost 2 bases, V lost 6 bases, and 6 bases had no gene match.

This clone was seen only once. The V call is TRBV18, the J call TRBJ1-1, with 7 bases aligning to TRBD1. Germline CDR1 KGHSH, CDR2 LQKENI. With 2 bases clipped from V and 4 bases from J, the junction kept 4 bases outside the gene matches. CDR3 length: 14 amino acids. CDR3 in DNA: TGTGCCAGCTCACCAGGACAGGTGGGCACTGAAGCTTTCTTT. Protein sequence: CASSPGQVGTEAFF.

The rearrangement joins TRBV6-1 to TRBJ1-3; D uncertain. CDR1 and CDR2 from the germline V gene are MNHNS and SASEGT. The CDR3 contains 17 residues. The V and J ends lost 0 bases and 0 bases respectively, with 12 bases between them. For the CDR3, the DNA is TGTGCCAGCAGTGAAGCGGGAGGGAGGCGCTCTGGAAACACCATATATTTT. Amino acids: CASSEAGGRRSGNTIYF.

The chain joins TRBV14 to TRBJ2-1; TRBD2 aligns across 7 bases. Trimming cost V 1 base and J 0 bases; bases outside gene matches: 0. CDR1 is SGHDN, CDR2 FVKESK, per germline. This CDR3 has 15 amino acids. The CDR3 protein is CASSQGGSSYNEQFF. The CDR3 bases are TGTGCCAGCAGCCAAGGCGGGAGCTCCTACAATGAGCAGTTCTTC.

This clone showed up just once. The chain is built from TRBV21-1 and TRBJ1-1; the table's D call, TRBD1, has no DNA check behind it. TRBV21-1 is marked as a pseudogene. This CDR3 is 15 amino acids long. The CDR3 coding sequence is TGTGCCAGCAGCACTAGGACAGGGATGGGCACTGAAGCTTTCTTT. Protein product: CASSTRTGMGTEAFF.

V gene TRBV6-1 combines with J gene TRBJ1-2, with 10 nucleotides matching TRBD1. The CDR3 runs 14 residues. The V segment lost 4 bases and the J segment 8 bases; nucleotides outside the gene matches: 7. CDR1 and CDR2 from the germline V gene are MNHNS and SASEGT. The CDR3 DNA reads as TGTGCCAGCAGTGTGACAGGGGGCCTGGGGGGCTACACCTTC. Its translation: CASSVTGGLGGYTF.